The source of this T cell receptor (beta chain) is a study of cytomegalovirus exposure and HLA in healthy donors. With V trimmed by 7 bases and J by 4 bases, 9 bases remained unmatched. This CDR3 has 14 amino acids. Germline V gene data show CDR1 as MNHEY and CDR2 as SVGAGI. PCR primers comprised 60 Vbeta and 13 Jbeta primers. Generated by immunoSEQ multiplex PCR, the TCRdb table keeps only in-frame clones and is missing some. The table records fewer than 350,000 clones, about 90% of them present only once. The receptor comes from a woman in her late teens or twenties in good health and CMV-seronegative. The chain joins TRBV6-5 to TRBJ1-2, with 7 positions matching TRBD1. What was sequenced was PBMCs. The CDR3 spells CASTPHQGGYGYTF. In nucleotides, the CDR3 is TGTGCCAGCACCCCACATCAGGGGGGCTATGGCTACACCTTC.